These T cell receptor beta chains were read from a single sample in a study of T cells in Graves' hyperthyroidism and ophthalmopathy. TCRdb itself ran the multiplex PCR reads through MiXCR, one entry per CDR3 protein. This table holds about half a million distinct CDR3 sequences, roughly 22% found once. The sample taken for sequencing was blood. The receptor source for this set is a woman aged 65 to 85 with Graves' ophthalmopathy. The CDR3 runs from the conserved cysteine through the conserved F or W. The order of the fields is D gene, J gene, clone size, V gene, CDR3 protein, CDR3 DNA. A D gene is named only where the DNA matches it firmly. Size values are once, few and many counts, or a class for expanded clones, and some rows have none.

d_gene: TRBD1
j_gene: TRBJ2-2
abundance: many
v_gene: TRBV2
CDR3aa: CASSGQGANTGELFF
CDR3nt: TGTGCCAGCAGTGGACAGGGGGCTAACACCGGGGAGCTGTTTTTT

d_gene: .
j_gene: TRBJ1-5
abundance: many
v_gene: TRBV28
CDR3aa: CASSLSGGNQPQHF
CDR3nt: TGTGCCAGCAGTTTATCAGGGGGCAATCAGCCCCAGCATTTT

d_gene: .
j_gene: TRBJ2-7
abundance: few
v_gene: TRBV5-5
CDR3aa: CASSYWNGAYEQYF
CDR3nt: TGTGCCAGCAGCTATTGGAACGGAGCCTACGAGCAGTACTTC

d_gene: .
j_gene: TRBJ2-4
abundance: .
v_gene: TRBV20-1
CDR3aa: CSAPISLAKNIQYF
CDR3nt: TGCAGTGCCCCCATTTCTCTAGCCAAAAACATTCAGTACTTC

d_gene: .
j_gene: TRBJ2-1
abundance: .
v_gene: TRBV7-2
CDR3aa: CASSTGLPPNNEQFF
CDR3nt: TGTGCCAGCAGCACGGGACTCCCGCCTAACAATGAGCAGTTCTTC

d_gene: .
j_gene: TRBJ2-3
abundance: few
v_gene: TRBV7-3
CDR3aa: CASSSRYQDTQYF
CDR3nt: TGTGCCAGCAGCTCCCGGTATCAAGATACGCAGTATTTT

d_gene: TRBD2
j_gene: TRBJ2-5
abundance: .
v_gene: TRBV9
CDR3aa: CASSDARGRTSGATGTQYF
CDR3nt: TGTGCCAGCAGCGACGCTAGGGGCCGGACTAGCGGGGCCACAGGGACCCAGTACTTC

d_gene: TRBD1
j_gene: TRBJ1-4
abundance: few
v_gene: TRBV5-1
CDR3aa: CASSLTGGGTNEKLFF
CDR3nt: TGCGCCAGCAGCTTGACAGGGGGCGGAACTAATGAAAAACTGTTTTTT

d_gene: TRBD2
j_gene: TRBJ2-1
abundance: .
v_gene: TRBV27
CDR3aa: CASSLRPGLAGAVEQFF
CDR3nt: TGTGCCAGCAGCCTCAGGCCGGGACTAGCGGGAGCGGTTGAGCAGTTCTTC

d_gene: .
j_gene: TRBJ1-4
abundance: few
v_gene: TRBV6-5
CDR3aa: CASLRVSREKLFF
CDR3nt: TGTGCCAGCCTAAGGGTGTCGAGAGAAAAACTGTTTTTT

d_gene: .
j_gene: TRBJ2-7
abundance: many
v_gene: TRBV7-2
CDR3aa: CASSLQQGSYEQYF
CDR3nt: TGTGCCAGCAGCTTACAACAGGGCTCCTACGAGCAGTACTTC

d_gene: .
j_gene: TRBJ1-2
abundance: few
v_gene: TRBV20-1
CDR3aa: CSASVRAGDYGYTF
CDR3nt: TGCAGTGCTTCGGTGAGGGCAGGGGACTATGGCTACACCTTC

d_gene: .
j_gene: TRBJ1-1
abundance: .
v_gene: TRBV7-9
CDR3aa: CASSIMGREAFF
CDR3nt: TGTGCCAGCAGCATTATGGGCAGGGAAGCTTTCTTT

d_gene: .
j_gene: TRBJ1-3
abundance: .
v_gene: TRBV20-1
CDR3aa: CSARVGNTIYF
CDR3nt: TGCAGTGCTAGAGTCGGGAACACCATATATTTT

d_gene: .
j_gene: TRBJ2-3
abundance: .
v_gene: TRBV6-1
CDR3aa: CATRGLSTADTQYF
CDR3nt: TGTGCCACTAGAGGACTCTCCACGGCAGATACGCAGTATTTT

d_gene: TRBD2
j_gene: TRBJ2-3
abundance: .
v_gene: TRBV4-3
CDR3aa: CASSQDGGTIPDTQYF
CDR3nt: TGCGCCAGCAGCCAAGATGGGGGGACTATTCCAGATACGCAGTATTTT

d_gene: TRBD1
j_gene: TRBJ2-7
abundance: .
v_gene: TRBV6-1
CDR3aa: CASASSDRGVYEQYF
CDR3nt: TGTGCCAGCGCCTCATCGGACAGGGGAGTCTACGAGCAGTACTTC

d_gene: TRBD2
j_gene: TRBJ2-3
abundance: .
v_gene: TRBV13
CDR3aa: CASSLVAGGLISTDTQYF
CDR3nt: TGTGCCAGCAGCTTAGTAGCGGGAGGGCTTATAAGCACAGATACGCAGTATTTT

d_gene: TRBD1
j_gene: TRBJ2-3
abundance: .
v_gene: TRBV11-2
CDR3aa: CASSQDLSGGADTQYF
CDR3nt: TGTGCCAGCAGCCAAGATCTGTCAGGGGGCGCAGATACGCAGTATTTT

d_gene: .
j_gene: TRBJ2-7
abundance: few
v_gene: TRBV30
CDR3aa: CALKTDTYEQYF
CDR3nt: TGTGCCTTAAAGACGGATACCTACGAGCAGTACTTC

d_gene: .
j_gene: TRBJ2-1
abundance: many
v_gene: TRBV7-3
CDR3aa: CASSLTGTPLDGEQFF
CDR3nt: TGTGCCAGCAGCTTAACCGGGACTCCCTTGGATGGTGAGCAGTTCTTC

d_gene: TRBD1
j_gene: TRBJ1-5
abundance: few
v_gene: TRBV11-2
CDR3aa: CASSLAGGRNQPQHF
CDR3nt: TGTGCCAGCAGCTTAGCAGGGGGGCGCAATCAGCCCCAGCATTTT